The TCR beta chain under discussion was sequenced for a study of blood T cell repertoires in COVID-19. At the level of the study: The United States, Italy and Spain were the sources of the acute and convalescent COVID-19 samples. PBMCs, B-cell-depleted T cells, or T cells were the source of the cDNA or gDNA that made up the material.

In the original processing: Nucleated cell number was recorded as an estimate derived from reference gene primer amplification. Profiling relied on immunoSEQ multiplex PCR, and the TCRdb table lists in-frame clones only, not all of them. V and J calls plus clone size are reproduced from that table; the DNA served to infer D and trimming. The data show tens of thousands of clones, roughly 87% seen once. This clone was seen just once. This sequence was found in a human donor in a cohort sampled during active COVID-19. Sequencing input: peripheral blood.

This chain's CDR3 is CASSQDFVRGGDEQFF. The CDR3 DNA is TGTGCCAGCAGCCAAGATTTTGTCCGGGGGGGCGATGAGCAGTTCTTC. V gene TRBV3-1 (or the pseudogene TRBV3-2) combines with J gene TRBJ2-1, with 8 positions matching TRBD2. The CDR3 extends over 16 amino acids. Germline assignment: CDR1 LGHDT and CDR2 YNNKEL (reference sequence). The V and J ends lost 0 bases and 8 bases, in that order; junction bases with no gene match: 9.